A selection of T cell receptor beta chains follows, all from one sample in a study of OX40 agonist ivuxolimab in advanced cancers. The assay was immunoSEQ multiplex PCR, and TCRdb's table has in-frame clones only and misses some. The table lists 50,000 to 80,000 clones, approximately 84% of them singletons. The sample consisted of CD4+ or CD8+ T cells sorted from blood, taken in a trial of the OX40 agonist ivuxolimab. These receptors all come from an adult with an advanced solid tumor such as melanoma, head and neck, liver or kidney cancer. The CDR3 runs from the conserved cysteine through the conserved F or W. Fields, in order: J gene, clone size, V gene, D gene, CDR3 DNA, CDR3 protein. The D gene is left open where the match is weak. Where a row states a size, it is once, few, many or the class of an expanded clone; other rows omit it.

TRBJ2-5 | NA | TRBV9 | TRBD1 | TGTGCCAGCAGCACGCAACCGGGACAGGGAGAGACCCAGTACTTC | CASSTQPGQGETQYF
TRBJ1-1 | NA | TRBV7-9 | NA | TGTGCCAGCAGCGACCGGGACCGGCTGAACACTGAAGCTTTCTTT | CASSDRDRLNTEAFF
TRBJ2-7 | NA | TRBV28 | NA | TGTGCCAGCAGGAGCGTCTCCTACGAGCAGTACTTC | CASRSVSYEQYF
TRBJ2-2 | NA | TRBV5-4 | TRBD2 | TGTGCCAGCAGCGAGGGACTAGCGGGGCCTACCGGGGAGCTGTTTTTT | CASSEGLAGPTGELFF
TRBJ2-3 | NA | TRBV7-3 | TRBD2 | TGTGCCAGCAGCCCCTCGGGGGGGGGAGATACGCAGTATTTT | CASSPSGGGDTQYF
TRBJ2-7 | few | TRBV6-5 | NA | TGTGCCAGCAGGGCCGGGAGTTACGAGCAGTACTTC | CASRAGSYEQYF
TRBJ2-1 | NA | TRBV20-1 | TRBD2 | TGCAGTGCTACTAGCGGCGATGAGCAGTTCTTC | CSATSGDEQFF
TRBJ2-7 | NA | TRBV30 | TRBD1 | TGTGCCTCTGGGACAGGGACCTACGAGCAGTACTTC | CASGTGTYEQYF
TRBJ1-5 | many | TRBV2 | TRBD1 | TGTGCCAGCAGCGCTACAGGGGGAAGCAATCAGCCCCAGCATTTT | CASSATGGSNQPQHF
TRBJ2-7 | NA | TRBV10-3 | TRBD1 | TGTGCCATCAGTGAGTCCGGGACAGTGGGAATCGAGCAGTACTTC | CAISESGTVGIEQYF
TRBJ1-5 | NA | TRBV28 | NA | TGTGCCAGCAGTCCCGCCCTGGGTACGCATCAGCCCCAGCATTTT | CASSPALGTHQPQHF
TRBJ2-5 | NA | TRBV7-6 | NA | TGTGCCAGCAGCTTAGGTAACAGGGATGTGTACGAGACCCAGTACTTC | CASSLGNRDVYETQYF
TRBJ2-5 | NA | TRBV5-4 | TRBD1 | TGTGCCAGCAGCGCCGGGACAGAACAAGAGACCCAGTACTTC | CASSAGTEQETQYF
TRBJ2-5 | NA | TRBV6-1 | NA | TGTGCCAGCAGTGCTAATATACTCAGGGGCGGTGAGACCCAGTACTTC | CASSANILRGGETQYF
TRBJ1-1 | NA | TRBV7-3 | TRBD1 | TGTGCCAGCAGCTTGGGACAGGGGAGCACTGAAGCTTTCTTT | CASSLGQGSTEAFF
TRBJ2-7 | NA | TRBV5-1 | NA | TGCGCCAGCAGCGCGAGCTCCTACGAGCAGTACTTC | CASSASSYEQYF
TRBJ2-4 | once | TRBV11-2 | TRBD2 | TGTGCCAGCAGCGGGAGGGCTGGGGGCATTCAGTACTTC | CASSGRAGGIQYF
TRBJ2-5 | NA | TRBV6-1 | TRBD2 | TGTGCCAGCAGTGAAAAGTGGATGGGGCTAGCGGGAGGGGAAGAGACCCAGTACTTC | CASSEKWMGLAGGEETQYF
TRBJ1-2 | NA | TRBV28 | TRBD1 | TGTGCCAGCAGTCCCTGGGTCGGACAGGGGGATGGTGGCTACACCTTC | CASSPWVGQGDGGYTF
TRBJ2-3 | NA | TRBV7-2 | TRBD2 | TGTGCCAGCAGCTTAGTCGGGACTAGCGGGGGGCCAGATACGCAGTATTTT | CASSLVGTSGGPDTQYF
TRBJ1-1 | NA | TRBV28 | NA | TGTGCCAGCAGTTTACTCAGGGGAAGGGGCCCTGAAGCTTTCTTT | CASSLLRGRGPEAFF
TRBJ2-3 | NA | TRBV5-1 | NA | TGCGCCAGCAGCTTGGACGGCACAGATACGCAGTATTTT | CASSLDGTDTQYF
TRBJ2-7 | NA | TRBV4-1 | TRBD2 | TGCGCCAGCAGCCAAGAAGCGGGAGGATCCTACGAGCAGTACTTC | CASSQEAGGSYEQYF
TRBJ1-1 | NA | TRBV6-5 | TRBD1 | TGTGCCAGCAGAGTGGACAGGGGATACACTGAAGCTTTCTTT | CASRVDRGYTEAFF